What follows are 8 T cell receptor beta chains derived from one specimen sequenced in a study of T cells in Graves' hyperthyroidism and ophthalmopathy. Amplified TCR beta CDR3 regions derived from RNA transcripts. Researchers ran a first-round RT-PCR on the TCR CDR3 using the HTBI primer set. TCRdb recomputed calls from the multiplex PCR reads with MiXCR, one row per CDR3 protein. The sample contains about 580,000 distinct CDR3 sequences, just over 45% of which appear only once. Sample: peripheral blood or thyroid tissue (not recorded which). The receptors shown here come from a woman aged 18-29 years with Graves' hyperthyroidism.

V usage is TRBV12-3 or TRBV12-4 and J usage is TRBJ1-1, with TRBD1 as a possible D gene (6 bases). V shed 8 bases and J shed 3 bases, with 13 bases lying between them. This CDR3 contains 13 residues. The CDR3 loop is CASSRDIDTEAFF. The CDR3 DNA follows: TGTGCCAGCTCCCGGGACATAGACACTGAAGCTTTCTTT.

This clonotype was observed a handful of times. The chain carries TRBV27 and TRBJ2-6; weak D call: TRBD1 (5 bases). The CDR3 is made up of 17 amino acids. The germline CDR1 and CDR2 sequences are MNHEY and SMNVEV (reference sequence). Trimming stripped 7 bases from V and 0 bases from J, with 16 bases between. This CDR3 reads CASNRVGDYSGANVLTF. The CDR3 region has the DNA TGTGCCAGCAACCGGGTAGGGGATTACTCTGGGGCCAACGTCCTGACTTTC.

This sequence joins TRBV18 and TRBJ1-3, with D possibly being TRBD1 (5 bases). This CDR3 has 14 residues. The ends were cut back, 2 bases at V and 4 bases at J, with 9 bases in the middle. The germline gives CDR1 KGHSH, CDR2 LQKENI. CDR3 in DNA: TGTGCCAGCTCACCATTAAGGGACGGAAACACCATATATTTT. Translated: CASSPLRDGNTIYF.

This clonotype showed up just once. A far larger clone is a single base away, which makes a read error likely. CDR3 protein: CASSDTWELFF. CDR3 DNA sequence: TGTGCCAGCAGTGACACCTGGGAGCTGTTTTTT. The chain carries TRBV7-3 and TRBJ2-2, with D uncertain. Germline CDR1 is SGHTA and CDR2 is FQGTGA. The CDR3 consists of 11 residues.

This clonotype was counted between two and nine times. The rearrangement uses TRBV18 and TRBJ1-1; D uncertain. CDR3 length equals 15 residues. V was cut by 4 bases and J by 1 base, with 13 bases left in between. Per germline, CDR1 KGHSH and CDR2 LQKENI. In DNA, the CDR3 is TGTGCCAGCTCACGGCCGACCGCAACGAACACTGAAGCTTTCTTT. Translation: CASSRPTATNTEAFF.

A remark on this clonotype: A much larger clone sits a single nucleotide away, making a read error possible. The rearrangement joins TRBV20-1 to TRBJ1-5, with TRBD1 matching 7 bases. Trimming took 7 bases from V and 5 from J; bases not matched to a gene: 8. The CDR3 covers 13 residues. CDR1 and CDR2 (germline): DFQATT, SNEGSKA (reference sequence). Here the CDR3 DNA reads TGCAGTGATCCGGACAGGAAAGATCAGCCCCAGCATTTT. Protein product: CSDPDRKDQPQHF.

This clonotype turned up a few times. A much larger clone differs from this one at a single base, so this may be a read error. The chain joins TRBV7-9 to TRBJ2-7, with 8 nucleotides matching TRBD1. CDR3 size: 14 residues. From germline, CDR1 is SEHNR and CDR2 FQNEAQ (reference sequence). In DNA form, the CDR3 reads TGTGCCAGCAGCCCCGTGGGACAGGCCTACGGGCAGTACTTC. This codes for CASSPVGQAYGQYF. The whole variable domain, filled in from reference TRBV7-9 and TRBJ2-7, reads DTGVSQNPRHKITKRGQNVTFRCDPISEHNRLYWYRQTLGQGPEFLTYFQNEAQLEKSRLLSDRFSAERPKGSFSTLEIQRTEQGDSAMYLCASSPVGQAYGQYFGPGTRLTVT.

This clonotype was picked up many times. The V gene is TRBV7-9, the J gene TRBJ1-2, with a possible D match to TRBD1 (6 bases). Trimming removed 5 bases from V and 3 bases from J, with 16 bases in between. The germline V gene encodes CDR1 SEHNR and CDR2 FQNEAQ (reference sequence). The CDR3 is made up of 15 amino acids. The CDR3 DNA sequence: TGTGCCAGCAGCCCCTCAGGGGATCCGGACTATGGCTACACCTTC. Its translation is CASSPSGDPDYGYTF. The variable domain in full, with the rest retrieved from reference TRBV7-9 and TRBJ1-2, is DTGVSQNPRHKITKRGQNVTFRCDPISEHNRLYWYRQTLGQGPEFLTYFQNEAQLEKSRLLSDRFSAERPKGSFSTLEIQRTEQGDSAMYLCASSPSGDPDYGYTFGSGTRLTVV.